Below, 18 T cell receptor beta chains from the same sample are listed, as sequenced in a study of blood T cells in healthy people across ages. With a J-beta primer mix and a sample-barcoded 5' primer, a second PCR ran about 6 to 11 cycles. MiXCR, applied by TCRdb to the 5' RACE reads, yields one record per CDR3 protein. The sample yields about 1,500,000 distinct CDR3 sequences, 42% seen once. The sequenced material came from blood. The receptors come from a woman aged 18-30 years in good health.

This clonotype was detected a few times. The chain carries TRBV27 and TRBJ2-3; 9 bases are shared with TRBD2. The V gene end was trimmed by 5 bases and the J gene end by 7 bases; junction bases not matched to a gene: 4. Germline-derived CDR1 and CDR2 are MNHEY and SMNVEV (reference sequence). The CDR3 sequence is 13 residues long. The CDR3 DNA follows: TGTGCCAGCAGTAGCGGGAGGATGTATACGCAGTATTTT. This sequence encodes CASSSGRMYTQYF.

The J gene is TRBJ2-2, the V gene TRBV29-1, with 9 bases aligning to TRBD1. The ends lost 6 bases at V and 7 bases at J; junction bases unmatched: 12. Germline V gene lookup returns CDR1 SQVTM and CDR2 ANQGSEA. CDR3 length equals 15 residues. In nucleotides, the CDR3 is TGCAGCGTCCAAGGGGGGACAGGGCGGATCGGGGAGCTGTTTTTT. Translating it yields CSVQGGTGRIGELFF.

The V gene is TRBV7-2, the J gene TRBJ2-7; D gene unclear. Between the trimmed V and J ends, which lost 7 bases and 2 bases, there was a span of 24 bases. Germline V gene data show CDR1 as SGHTA and CDR2 as FQGNSA. The CDR3 runs 17 residues. CDR3: CASTAGPDPWVPYEQYF. DNA of the CDR3: TGTGCCAGCACCGCCGGACCCGACCCTTGGGTCCCCTACGAGCAGTACTTC.

This clonotype was counted a single time. An end of the junction differs from the germline gene, which may be a read error. The CDR3, as DNA: TGTGCCAGCAAATTGGAAGTAACTAATGAAGAACTGTTTTTT. Translating it yields CASKLEVTNEELFF. The V call is TRBV2, the J call TRBJ1-4; D is uncertain. The germline gives CDR1 SNHLY, CDR2 FYNNEI. CDR3 size: 14 residues.

The chain combines TRBV6-5 with TRBJ1-5, with D possibly being TRBD1 (5 bases). Germline V gives CDR1 MNHEY, CDR2 SVGAGI. This CDR3 comprises 13 residues. The V and J ends lost 6 bases and 4 bases respectively, with 10 bases between them. CDR3 region: CASSWGMNQPQHF. The DNA for the CDR3 is TGTGCCAGCAGCTGGGGGATGAATCAGCCCCAGCATTTT.

V gene TRBV28 combines with J gene TRBJ1-2, with D uncertain. V lost 5 bases to trimming and J lost 7 bases, with 14 bases between them. Germline values: CDR1 MDHEN, CDR2 SYDVKM. This CDR3 is 13 amino acids long. The CDR3 protein is CASSTAGWFGYTF. CDR3 DNA sequence: TGTGCCAGCAGTACCGCGGGATGGTTTGGCTACACCTTC.

This clonotype was seen a single time. The gene calls are TRBV7-3 and TRBJ1-1; weak D call: TRBD1 (5 bases). CDR3 length equals 14 residues. The germline CDR1 and CDR2 sequences are SGHTA and FQGTGA. Deletions cut 9 bases from V and 0 bases from J, with 14 bases between. The CDR3, as DNA: TGTGCCAGTGGAACGGGGGAAGTGAACACTGAAGCTTTCTTT. Translation: CASGTGEVNTEAFF. The full variable domain, in which reference TRBV7-3 and TRBJ1-1 provide the parts outside the CDR3, is GAGVSQTPSNKVTEKGKYVELRCDPISGHTALYWYRQSLGQGPEFLIYFQGTGAADDSGLPNDRFFAVRPEGSVSTLKIQRTERGDSAVYLCASGTGEVNTEAFFGQGTRLTVV.

V gene TRBV9 combines with J gene TRBJ2-7; 9 nucleotides match TRBD1. This CDR3 is built from 16 residues. The trim removed 5 bases at V and 3 bases at J, leaving 12 bases unmatched. The V gene's germline CDR1 is SGDLS and CDR2 YYNGEE. The CDR3 bases are TGTGCCAGCAGTCAAACTGGACAGGGGCATTTCTACGAGCAGTACTTC. Encoded protein: CASSQTGQGHFYEQYF.

This clonotype was counted a single time. The V gene is TRBV15, the J gene TRBJ1-2; D gene unclear. In germline, CDR1 is LNHNV, CDR2 YYDKDF (reference sequence). V lost 8 bases and J 7 bases, leaving 17 bases between the germline ends. The CDR3 spans 13 residues. Here the CDR3 reads CATRGVGLSGYTF. The CDR3 DNA reads as TGTGCCACCCGAGGAGTCGGACTGAGTGGCTACACCTTC.

The J gene is TRBJ2-1, the V gene TRBV21-1; the table's D call TRBD1 went unverified against the DNA. TRBV21-1 is an annotated pseudogene. CDR3 length: 15 amino acids. CDR3 in DNA: TGTGCCAGCAGCACCCCACAGGTTCTTGGCAATGAGCAGTTCTTC. This translates into CASSTPQVLGNEQFF.

The gene calls are TRBV25-1 and TRBJ1-2; D is perhaps TRBD1 (5 bases). Germline V gene sequence: CDR1 MGHDK, CDR2 SYGVNS. CDR3 length equals 12 residues. Trimming took off 7 bases at V and 6 bases at J, with 12 bases between the two ends. The CDR3 region is CASTQGSDGYTF. For the CDR3, the DNA is TGTGCCAGCACCCAGGGCTCCGATGGCTACACCTTC.

This clonotype was counted between two and nine times. The genes are TRBV30 and TRBJ1-5; 9 bases align to TRBD1. The germline gives CDR1 GTSNPN, CDR2 SVGIG (reference sequence). The CDR3 is made up of 15 amino acids. The ends lost 5 bases at V and 5 bases at J; junction bases unmatched: 10. CDR3 DNA: TGTGCCTGGGGGGGGAAGGACAGGGGACATCAGCCCCAGCATTTT. It translates to CAWGGKDRGHQPQHF.

This clonotype occurred a few times. V is TRBV7-2 and J is TRBJ2-2; no definite D call. This CDR3 has 16 amino acids. V lost 6 bases to trimming and J lost 5 bases, with 19 bases between them. In germline, CDR1 is SGHTA, CDR2 FQGNSA. In DNA form, the CDR3 reads TGTGCCAGCAGGTCCCCCCGCGACCGCAATACCGGGGAGCTGTTTTTT. Translating gives CASRSPRDRNTGELFF.

This clonotype occurred a few times. The genes are TRBV5-1 and TRBJ2-7; D is uncertain. V lost 4 bases, J lost 3 bases, and 14 bases lay in between. Germline assignment: CDR1 SGHRS and CDR2 YFSETQ. The CDR3 contains 14 residues. The CDR3 here is CASSPRNGVYEQYF. Here the CDR3 DNA reads TGCGCCAGCAGCCCCCGTAATGGGGTCTACGAGCAGTACTTC.

V and J are TRBV10-3 and TRBJ2-3; D is unresolved. V shed 10 bases and J shed 2 bases, with 13 bases lying between them. The length of the CDR3 is 13 residues. The V gene's germline CDR1 is ENHRY and CDR2 SYGVKD. CDR3 region: CAKAPGVTDTQYF. The CDR3 nucleotides are TGTGCCAAGGCCCCCGGCGTCACAGATACGCAGTATTTT.

J is TRBJ1-6 and V is TRBV3-1; a weak D match, TRBD1 (5 bases). The CDR3 has 15 residues. Germline V gene data show CDR1 as LGHDT and CDR2 as YNNKEL (reference sequence). The V end lost 1 base, the J end lost 7 bases, and 11 bases lay between the germline ends. CDR3 coding DNA: TGTGCCAGCAGCCAAGTCTGGGGGACCAATTCACCCCTCCACTTT. This codes for CASSQVWGTNSPLHF.

This clonotype was seen only once. The chain uses TRBV24-1 and TRBJ2-7, with 11 positions matching TRBD2. The CDR3 runs to 16 residues. V was pared by 4 bases and J by 5 bases, with 9 bases of the junction left unmatched. Germline CDR1 reads KGHDR; CDR2 reads SFDVKD. CDR3 nucleotide sequence: TGTGCCACCAGTGACTCCTTAGCGGGGGGGCCCCACGAGCAGTACTTC. Its translation: CATSDSLAGGPHEQYF.

The V gene is TRBV20-1, the J gene TRBJ2-5; TRBD1 aligns across 7 bases. J was trimmed by 11 bases and V by 2 bases; bases with no gene match: 8. The CDR3 runs 12 residues. The V gene's germline CDR1 is DFQATT and CDR2 SNEGSKA (reference sequence). The CDR3 nucleotides are TGCAGTGCTAGACGGGACAGCAATGAGCAGTACTTC. Amino acids: CSARRDSNEQYF.